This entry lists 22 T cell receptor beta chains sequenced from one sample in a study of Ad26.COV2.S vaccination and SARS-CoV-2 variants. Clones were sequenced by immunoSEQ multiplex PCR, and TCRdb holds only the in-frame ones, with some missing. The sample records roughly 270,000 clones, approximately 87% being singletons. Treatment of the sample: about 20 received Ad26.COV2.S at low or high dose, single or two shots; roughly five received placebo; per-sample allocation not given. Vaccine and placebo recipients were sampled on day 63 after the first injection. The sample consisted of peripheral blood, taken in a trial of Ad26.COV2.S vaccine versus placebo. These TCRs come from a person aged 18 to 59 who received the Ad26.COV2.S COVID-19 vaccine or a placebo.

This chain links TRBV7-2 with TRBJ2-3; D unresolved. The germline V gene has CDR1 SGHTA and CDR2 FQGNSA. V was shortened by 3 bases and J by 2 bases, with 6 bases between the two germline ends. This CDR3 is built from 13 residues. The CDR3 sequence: CASSLSFTDTQYF. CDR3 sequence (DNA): TGTGCCAGCAGCTTGTCATTCACAGATACGCAGTATTTT.

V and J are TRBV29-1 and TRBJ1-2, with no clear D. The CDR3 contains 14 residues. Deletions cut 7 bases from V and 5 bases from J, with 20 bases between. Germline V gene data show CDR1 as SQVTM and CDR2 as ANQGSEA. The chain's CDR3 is CSAQAVSNSYGYTF. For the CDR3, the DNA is TGCAGCGCCCAGGCTGTTTCCAACTCGTATGGCTACACCTTC.

CDR3 region: CASSFGGQPQHF. CDR3 nucleotide sequence: TGTGCCAGCAGCTTTGGGGGGCAGCCCCAGCATTTT. This sequence joins TRBV5-6 and TRBJ1-5; the D gene is possibly TRBD1 (5 bases). Trimming left V 2 bases short and J 7 bases short, with 7 bases between. The germline V gene encodes CDR1 SGHDT and CDR2 YYEEEE. The CDR3 length is 12 residues.

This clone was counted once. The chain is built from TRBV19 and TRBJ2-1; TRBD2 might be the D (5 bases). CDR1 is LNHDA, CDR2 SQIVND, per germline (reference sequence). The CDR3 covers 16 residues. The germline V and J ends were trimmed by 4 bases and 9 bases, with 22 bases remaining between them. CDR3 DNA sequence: TGTGCCAGTAGTAGGGTTAGCGTACGAGGAACCCCTGAGCAGTTCTTC. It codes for CASSRVSVRGTPEQFF.

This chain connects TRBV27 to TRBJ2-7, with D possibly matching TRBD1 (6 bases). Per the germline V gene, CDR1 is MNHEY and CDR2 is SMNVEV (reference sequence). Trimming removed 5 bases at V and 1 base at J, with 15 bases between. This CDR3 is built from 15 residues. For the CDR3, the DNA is TGTGCCAGCAGTCTACAGGGAACCGAATCCTACGAGCAGTACTTC. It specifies CASSLQGTESYEQYF.

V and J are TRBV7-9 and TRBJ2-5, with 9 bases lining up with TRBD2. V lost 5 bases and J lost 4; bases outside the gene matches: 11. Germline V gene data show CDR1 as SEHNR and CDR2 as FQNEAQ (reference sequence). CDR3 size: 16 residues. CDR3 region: CASSQGAGGPRETQYF. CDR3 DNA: TGTGCCAGCAGCCAAGGGGCGGGAGGGCCTAGAGAGACCCAGTACTTC.

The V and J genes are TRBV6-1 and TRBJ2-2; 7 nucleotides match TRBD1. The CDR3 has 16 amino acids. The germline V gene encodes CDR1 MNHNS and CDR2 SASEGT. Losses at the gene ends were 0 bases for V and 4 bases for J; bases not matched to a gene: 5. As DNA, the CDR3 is TGTGCCAGCAGTGAAGCTCGAGGGGGCGGCACCGGGGAGCTGTTTTTT. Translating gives CASSEARGGGTGELFF.

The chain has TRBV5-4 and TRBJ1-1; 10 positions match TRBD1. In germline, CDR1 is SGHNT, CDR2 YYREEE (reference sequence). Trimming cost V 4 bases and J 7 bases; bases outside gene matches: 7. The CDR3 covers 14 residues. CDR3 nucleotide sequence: TGTGCCAGCAGCCGTATGACAGGGGGCGGTGAAGCTTTCTTT. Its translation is CASSRMTGGGEAFF.

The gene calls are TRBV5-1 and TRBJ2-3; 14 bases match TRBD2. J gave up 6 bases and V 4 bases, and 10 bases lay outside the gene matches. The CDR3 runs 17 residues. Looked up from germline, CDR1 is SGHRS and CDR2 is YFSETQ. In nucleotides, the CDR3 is TGCGCCAGCAGCCTCCCGGGACTAGCGGGAGCGGGTGATACGCAGTATTTT. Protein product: CASSLPGLAGAGDTQYF. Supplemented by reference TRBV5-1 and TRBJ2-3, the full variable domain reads KAGVTQTPRYLIKTRGQQVTLSCSPISGHRSVSWYQQTPGQGLQFLFEYFSETQRNKGNFPGRFSGRQFSNSRSEMNVSTLELGDSALYLCASSLPGLAGAGDTQYFGPGTRLTVL.

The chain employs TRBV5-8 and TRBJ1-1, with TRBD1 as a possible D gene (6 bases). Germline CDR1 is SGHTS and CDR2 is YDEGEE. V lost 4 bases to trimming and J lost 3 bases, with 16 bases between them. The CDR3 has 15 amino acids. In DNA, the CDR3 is TGTGCCAGCAGCCGTAACAGGGCGCAGGACACTGAAGCTTTCTTT. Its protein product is CASSRNRAQDTEAFF.

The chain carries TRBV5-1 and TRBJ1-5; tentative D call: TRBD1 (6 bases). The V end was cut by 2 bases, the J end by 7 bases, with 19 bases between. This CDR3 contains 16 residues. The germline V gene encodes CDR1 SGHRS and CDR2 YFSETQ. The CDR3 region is CASSLEPQGPNQPQHF. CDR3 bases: TGCGCCAGCAGCTTAGAACCACAGGGCCCCAACCAGCCCCAGCATTTT.

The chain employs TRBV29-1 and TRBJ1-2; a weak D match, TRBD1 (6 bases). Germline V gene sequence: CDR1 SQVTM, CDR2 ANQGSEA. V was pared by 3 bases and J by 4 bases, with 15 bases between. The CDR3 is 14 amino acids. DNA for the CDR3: TGCAGCGTTGAGGCCAGGGGAGAGGTCTATGGCTACACCTTC. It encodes CSVEARGEVYGYTF.

CDR3 loop: CASSGMNTEAFF. CDR3 in DNA: TGTGCCAGCTCAGGGATGAACACTGAAGCTTTCTTT. The rearrangement links TRBV18 to TRBJ1-1; D is unresolved. This CDR3 is 12 amino acids long. V lost 5 bases and J 0 bases, leaving 4 bases between the germline ends. Germline V lookup: CDR1 KGHSH, CDR2 LQKENI.

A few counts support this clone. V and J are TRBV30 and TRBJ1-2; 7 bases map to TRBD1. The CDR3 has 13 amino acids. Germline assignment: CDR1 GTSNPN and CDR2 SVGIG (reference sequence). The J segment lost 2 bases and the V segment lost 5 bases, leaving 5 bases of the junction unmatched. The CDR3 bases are TGTGCCTGGGGAAGGGGGCCCAACTATGGCTACACCTTC. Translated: CAWGRGPNYGYTF.

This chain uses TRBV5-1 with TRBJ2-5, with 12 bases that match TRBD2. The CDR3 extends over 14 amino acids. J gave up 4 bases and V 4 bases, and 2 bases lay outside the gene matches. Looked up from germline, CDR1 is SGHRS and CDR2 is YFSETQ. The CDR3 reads CASSPGLAGETQYF. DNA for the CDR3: TGCGCCAGCAGCCCGGGACTAGCGGGAGAGACCCAGTACTTC.

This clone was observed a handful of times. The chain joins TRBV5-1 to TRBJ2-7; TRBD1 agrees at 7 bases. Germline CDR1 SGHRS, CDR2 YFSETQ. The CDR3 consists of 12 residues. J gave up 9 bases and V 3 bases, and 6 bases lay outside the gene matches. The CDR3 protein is CASSYQGDRQYF. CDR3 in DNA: TGCGCCAGCAGCTATCAGGGGGACAGGCAGTACTTC.

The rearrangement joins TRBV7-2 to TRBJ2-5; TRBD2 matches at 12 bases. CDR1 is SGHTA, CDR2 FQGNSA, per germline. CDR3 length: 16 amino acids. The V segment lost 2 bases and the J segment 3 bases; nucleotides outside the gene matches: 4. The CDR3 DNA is TGTGCCAGCAGCTTAAGGACTAGCGGGGTAAAAGAGACCCAGTACTTC. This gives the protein CASSLRTSGVKETQYF. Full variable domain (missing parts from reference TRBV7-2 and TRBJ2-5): GAGVSQSPSNKVTEKGKDVELRCDPISGHTALYWYRQSLGQGLEFLIYFQGNSAPDKSGLPSDRFSAERTGGSVSTLTIQRTQQEDSAVYLCASSLRTSGVKETQYFGPGTRLLVL.

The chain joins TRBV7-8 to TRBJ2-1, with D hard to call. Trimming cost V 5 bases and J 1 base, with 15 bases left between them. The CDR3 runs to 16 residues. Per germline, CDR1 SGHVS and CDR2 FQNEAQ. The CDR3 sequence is CASSLRPDSSYNEQFF. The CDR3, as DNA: TGTGCCAGCAGCCTCCGCCCTGATTCTTCCTACAATGAGCAGTTCTTC. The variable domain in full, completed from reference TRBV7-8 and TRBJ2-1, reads GAGVSQSPRYKVAKRGQDVALRCDPISGHVSLFWYQQALGQGPEFLTYFQNEAQLDKSGLPSDRFFAERPEGSVSTLKIQRTQQEDSAVYLCASSLRPDSSYNEQFFGPGTRLTVL.

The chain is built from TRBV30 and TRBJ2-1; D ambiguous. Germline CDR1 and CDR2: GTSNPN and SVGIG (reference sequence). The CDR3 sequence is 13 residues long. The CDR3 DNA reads TGTGCTCTGGGCAAGGCCGGGTTCTATGAGCAGTTCTTC. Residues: CALGKAGFYEQFF.

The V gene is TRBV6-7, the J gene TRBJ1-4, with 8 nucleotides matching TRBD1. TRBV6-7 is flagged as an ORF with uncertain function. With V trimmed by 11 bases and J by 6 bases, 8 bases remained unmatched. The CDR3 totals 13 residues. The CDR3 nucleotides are TGTGCCCGCACAGGGGGGATACATGAAAAACTGTTTTTT. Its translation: CARTGGIHEKLFF.

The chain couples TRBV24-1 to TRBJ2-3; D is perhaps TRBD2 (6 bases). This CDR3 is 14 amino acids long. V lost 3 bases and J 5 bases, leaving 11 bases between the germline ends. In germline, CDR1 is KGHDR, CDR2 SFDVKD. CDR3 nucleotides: TGTGCCACCAGTGATGACCGGGACTTAGATACGCAGTATTTT. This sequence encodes CATSDDRDLDTQYF.

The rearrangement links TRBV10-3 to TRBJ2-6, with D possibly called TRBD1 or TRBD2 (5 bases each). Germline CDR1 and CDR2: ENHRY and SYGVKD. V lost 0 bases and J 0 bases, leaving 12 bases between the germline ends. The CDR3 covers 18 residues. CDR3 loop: CAISESGTGSSGANVLTF. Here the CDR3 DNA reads TGTGCCATCAGTGAGTCGGGGACGGGAAGCTCTGGGGCCAACGTCCTGACTTTC.